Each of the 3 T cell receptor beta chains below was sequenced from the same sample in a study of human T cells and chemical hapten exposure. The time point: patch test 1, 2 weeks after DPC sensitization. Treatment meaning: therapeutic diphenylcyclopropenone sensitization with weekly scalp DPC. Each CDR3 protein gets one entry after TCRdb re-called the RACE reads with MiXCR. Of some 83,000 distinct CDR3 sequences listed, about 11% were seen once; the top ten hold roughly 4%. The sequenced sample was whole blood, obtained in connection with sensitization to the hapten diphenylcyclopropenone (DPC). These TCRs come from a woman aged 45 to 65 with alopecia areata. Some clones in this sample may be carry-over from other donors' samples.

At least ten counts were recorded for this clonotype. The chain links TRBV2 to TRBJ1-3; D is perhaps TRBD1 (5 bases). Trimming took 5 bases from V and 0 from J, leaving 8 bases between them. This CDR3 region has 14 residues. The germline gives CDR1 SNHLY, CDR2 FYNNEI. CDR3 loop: CASSYGGSGNTIYF. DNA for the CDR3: TGTGCCAGCAGTTACGGGGGCTCTGGAAACACCATATATTTT.

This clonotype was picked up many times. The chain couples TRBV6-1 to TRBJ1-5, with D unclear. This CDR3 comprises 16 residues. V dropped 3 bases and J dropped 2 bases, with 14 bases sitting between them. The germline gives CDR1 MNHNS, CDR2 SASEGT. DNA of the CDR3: TGTGCCAGCAGTGATCTTGTGTCGGGAGGCAATCAGCCCCAGCATTTT. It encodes CASSDLVSGGNQPQHF.

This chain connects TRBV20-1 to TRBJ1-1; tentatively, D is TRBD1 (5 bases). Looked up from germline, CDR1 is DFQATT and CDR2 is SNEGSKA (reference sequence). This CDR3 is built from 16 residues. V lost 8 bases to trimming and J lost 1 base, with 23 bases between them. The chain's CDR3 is CSSRRYGNDRNTEAFF. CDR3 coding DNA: TGCAGTTCGCGTAGATATGGGAACGACAGGAACACTGAAGCTTTCTTT.